This T cell receptor beta chain was sequenced for a study of beta chain features in type 1 diabetes. Regarding the study as a whole: The question of HLA type influencing TCRB rearrangement was one that remained unresolved here.

Investigators reverse transcribed all isolated RNA, so they sequenced expressed TCRB transcripts. Libraries were prepared by immunoSEQ multiplex PCR; TCRdb keeps only in-frame clonotypes and omits some of them. The table shows approximately 250,000 clones, with 13% to 15% occurring only once. There are a few counts of this clone. Its antigen is undetermined. Isolation of CD4+ naive, central memory, regulatory and stem cell-like memory cells was achieved by sorting via CD45RO/CCR7/CD25/CD127/CD95/CD27. The length of the CDR3 is 15 residues. Trimming took off 2 bases at V and 7 bases at J, with 15 bases between the two ends. CDR1 is SEHNR and CDR2 is FQNEAQ in the germline V gene (reference sequence).

This sequence originates from a woman aged 35 to 49 in good health. The V gene is TRBV7-9, the J gene TRBJ2-1; perhaps TRBD1 as D (5 bases). The specimen was naive CD4+ T cells from blood. CDR3 DNA sequence: TGTGCCAGCAGCTTATGGCAGGGTTCCATAAATGAGCAGTTCTTC. Its translation is CASSLWQGSINEQFF.